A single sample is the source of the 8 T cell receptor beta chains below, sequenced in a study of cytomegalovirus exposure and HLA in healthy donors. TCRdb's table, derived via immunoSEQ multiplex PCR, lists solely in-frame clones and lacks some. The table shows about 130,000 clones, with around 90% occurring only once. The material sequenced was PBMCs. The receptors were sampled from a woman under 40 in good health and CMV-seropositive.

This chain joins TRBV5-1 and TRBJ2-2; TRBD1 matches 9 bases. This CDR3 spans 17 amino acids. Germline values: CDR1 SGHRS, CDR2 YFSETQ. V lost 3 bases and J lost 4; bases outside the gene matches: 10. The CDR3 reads CASSSTTGGYPTGELFF. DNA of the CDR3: TGCGCCAGCAGCTCGACTACAGGGGGCTACCCCACCGGGGAGCTGTTTTTT.

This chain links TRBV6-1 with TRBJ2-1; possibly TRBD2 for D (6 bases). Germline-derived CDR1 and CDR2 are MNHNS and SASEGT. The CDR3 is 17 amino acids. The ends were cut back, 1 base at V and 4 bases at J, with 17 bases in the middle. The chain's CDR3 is CASSEVDFSGEYNEQFF. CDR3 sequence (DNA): TGTGCCAGCAGTGAAGTGGACTTTAGCGGAGAATACAATGAGCAGTTCTTC.

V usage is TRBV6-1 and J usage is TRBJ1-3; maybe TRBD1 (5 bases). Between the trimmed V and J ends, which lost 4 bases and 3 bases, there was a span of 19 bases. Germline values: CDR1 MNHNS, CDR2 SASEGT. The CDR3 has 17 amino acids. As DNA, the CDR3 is TGTGCCAGCAGTGGACAGATATCCAAACTTGGTGGAAACACCATATATTTT. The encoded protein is CASSGQISKLGGNTIYF.

CDR3 nucleotide sequence: TGTGCCAGCAGTCATAGCGGGAGGGAGACAGATACGCAGTATTTT. This encodes CASSHSGRETDTQYF. The chain has TRBV2 and TRBJ2-3; TRBD2 matches at 11 bases. CDR3 length: 15 amino acids. The germline V gene encodes CDR1 SNHLY and CDR2 FYNNEI. The J segment lost 3 bases and the V segment lost 5 bases, leaving 4 bases of the junction unmatched.

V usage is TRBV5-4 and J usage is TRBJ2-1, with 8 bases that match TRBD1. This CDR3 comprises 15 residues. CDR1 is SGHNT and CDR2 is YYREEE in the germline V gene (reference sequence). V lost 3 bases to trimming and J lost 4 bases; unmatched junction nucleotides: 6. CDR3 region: CASSSRDRPYNEQFF. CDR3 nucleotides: TGTGCCAGCAGCTCCCGGGACAGGCCGTACAATGAGCAGTTCTTC.

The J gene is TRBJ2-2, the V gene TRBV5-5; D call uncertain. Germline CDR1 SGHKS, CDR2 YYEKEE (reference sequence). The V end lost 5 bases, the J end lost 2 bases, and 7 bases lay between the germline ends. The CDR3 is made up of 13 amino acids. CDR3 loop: CASSVSNTGELFF. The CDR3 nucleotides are TGTGCCAGCAGTGTGAGTAACACCGGGGAGCTGTTTTTT.

The CDR3 loop reads CASSLTDRGPRTGELFF. The CDR3 bases are TGTGCCAGCAGCTTAACGGACAGGGGGCCGAGGACCGGGGAGCTGTTTTTT. The chain links TRBV7-3 to TRBJ2-2, with 11 bases identical to TRBD1. CDR1 is SGHTA and CDR2 is FQGTGA in the germline V gene. With 0 bases clipped from V and 5 bases from J, the junction kept 5 bases outside the gene matches. The CDR3 totals 17 residues.

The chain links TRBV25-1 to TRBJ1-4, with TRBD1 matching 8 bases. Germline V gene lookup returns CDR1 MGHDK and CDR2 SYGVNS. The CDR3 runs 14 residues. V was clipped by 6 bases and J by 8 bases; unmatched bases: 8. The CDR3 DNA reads TGTGCCAGCAGGAGGGGACAGGTGAACGAAAAACTGTTTTTT. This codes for CASRRGQVNEKLFF.